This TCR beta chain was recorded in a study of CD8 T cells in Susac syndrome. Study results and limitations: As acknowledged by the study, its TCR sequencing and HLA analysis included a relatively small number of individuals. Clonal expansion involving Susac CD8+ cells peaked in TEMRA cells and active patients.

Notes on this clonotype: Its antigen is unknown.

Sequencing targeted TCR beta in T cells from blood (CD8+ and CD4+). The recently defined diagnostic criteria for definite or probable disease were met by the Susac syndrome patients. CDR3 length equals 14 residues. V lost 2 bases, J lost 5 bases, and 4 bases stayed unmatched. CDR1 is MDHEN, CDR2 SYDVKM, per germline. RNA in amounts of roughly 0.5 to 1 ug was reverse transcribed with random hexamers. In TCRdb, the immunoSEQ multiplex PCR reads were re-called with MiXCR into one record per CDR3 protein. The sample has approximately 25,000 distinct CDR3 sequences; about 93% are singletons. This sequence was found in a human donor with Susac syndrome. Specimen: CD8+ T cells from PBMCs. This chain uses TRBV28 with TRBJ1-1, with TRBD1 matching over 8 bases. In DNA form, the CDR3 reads TGTGCCAGCAGTTTAACAGGGGGTACGACTGAAGCTTTCTTT. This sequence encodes CASSLTGGTTEAFF.